The entry below gives a single T cell receptor (beta chain) sequence along with its context. Its antigen is unknown. Base qualities are missing; no much larger clone stands one base away. Looking up the germline V gene yields CDR1 SGHTA and CDR2 FQGNSA. V loses 6 bases at its end and J loses 6 bases; junction bases beyond the gene matches: 14. Its CDR3 holds 18 amino acids, cysteine through phenylalanine. The kept DNA is CDR3 alone, 54 bases in frame from the first base. The entry originates in a study of tumor T cells in aggressive B-cell lymphoma (dated by TCRdb to 2017 to 2019). Libraries were constructed by the immunoSEQ multiplex PCR assay. The table comes from immuneACCESS by way of TCRdb, which keeps in-frame sequences with V and J called. Part of the clones is missing from these tables; in studies checked, under half for an unresolved V gene and the rest for unknown reasons. Across this sample there are roughly 10,000 clones, with around 85% seen only once. Approximately 4.3% of the sample is taken by the ten largest.

The sequence derives from an adult with diffuse large B cell lymphoma. The rearranged segments are TRBV7-2 and TRBJ2-7, and 16 junctional nucleotides match TRBD2. Sequenced material: tumor tissue. In nucleotide form, the sequence is TGTGCCAGCAGTCTCCAGCCCCCCGGGACTAGCGGGAGGGCCGAGCAGTACTTC. It codes for CASSLQPPGTSGRAEQYF.